The next 32 T cell receptor beta chains were all read from a single sample in a study of blood T cell repertoires in COVID-19. Using immunoSEQ multiplex PCR, the repertoire was profiled, and TCRdb retains in-frame clones only, with some absent. The top ten hold approximately 15% of the sample, which has roughly 250,000 clones, 84% seen once. Sequenced sample: peripheral blood. Every receptor here comes from a person aged 70 to 85 with COVID-19, enrolled during active disease.

This clone came up a few times. V gene TRBV11-2 combines with J gene TRBJ2-7; D not certain. V was shortened by 2 bases and J by 6 bases, with 11 bases between the two germline ends. CDR1 and CDR2 from the germline V gene are SGHAT and FQNNGV. This CDR3 is 13 amino acids long. CDR3 coding DNA: TGTGCCAGCAGCTTATCTGCAGGAACCGAGCAGTACTTC. Translated, it gives CASSLSAGTEQYF.

This clone appeared a few times. V and J are TRBV9 and TRBJ2-3; possibly TRBD2 for D (6 bases). This CDR3 has 15 amino acids. Germline loops: CDR1 SGDLS, CDR2 YYNGEE. Trimming pared 2 bases from V and 1 base from J, leaving 11 bases between. The CDR3 loop is CASSVELARTDTQYF. DNA for the CDR3: TGTGCCAGCAGCGTGGAACTAGCCCGCACAGATACGCAGTATTTT.

This clone was seen just once. The chain joins TRBV11-2 to TRBJ1-4, with D possibly being TRBD1 (5 bases). Trimming cost V 1 base and J 4 bases, with 16 bases left between them. Germline V gene sequence: CDR1 SGHAT, CDR2 FQNNGV. CDR3 size: 17 residues. As DNA, the CDR3 is TGTGCCAGCAGCTTAGGGCAGGGCCAAAGCATTAATGAAAAACTGTTTTTT. It is translated as CASSLGQGQSINEKLFF.

As to this clone: Other DNA sequences in the same sample also yield this CDR3. The V gene is TRBV5-1, the J gene TRBJ1-5, with TRBD1 as a possible D gene (6 bases). The germline V gene encodes CDR1 SGHRS and CDR2 YFSETQ. The CDR3 runs to 14 residues. With 4 bases removed from V and 3 bases from J, the gap between germline ends came to 11 bases. CDR3 coding DNA: TGCGCCAGCAGCCTCGGACAGCTCAATCAGCCCCAGCATTTT. Translated, it gives CASSLGQLNQPQHF.

CDR3 sequence (DNA): TGTGCCAGCAGCCCGAGGTCTTCGGGACACCTTTACGAGCAGTACTTC. This encodes CASSPRSSGHLYEQYF. The chain employs TRBV9 and TRBJ2-7, with D perhaps TRBD1 (6 bases). CDR1 is SGDLS and CDR2 is YYNGEE in the germline V gene. The CDR3 totals 16 residues. Trimming cost V 4 bases and J 4 bases, with 21 bases left between them. The full variable domain, rest sourced from reference TRBV9 and TRBJ2-7, is DSGVTQTPKHLITATGQRVTLRCSPRSGDLSVYWYQQSLDQGLQFLIQYYNGEERAKGNILERFSAQQFPDLHSELNLSSLELGDSALYFCASSPRSSGHLYEQYFGPGTRLTVT.

This chain uses TRBV27 with TRBJ1-6; the match to TRBD1 covers 7 bases. Germline CDR1 reads MNHEY; CDR2 reads SMNVEV (reference sequence). CDR3 length: 17 residues. Trimming removed 6 bases from V and 7 bases from J; junction bases left unmatched: 15. CDR3 protein: CASSPNRGGRTNSPLHF. The CDR3 DNA reads as TGTGCCAGCAGCCCAAACAGGGGCGGCAGGACAAATTCACCCCTCCACTTT.

CDR3 sequence: CASRAGDIETQYF. In DNA form, the CDR3 reads TGCGCCAGCAGGGCAGGGGACATCGAGACCCAGTACTTC. The chain combines TRBV5-1 with TRBJ2-5; D possibly corresponds to TRBD1 (6 bases). Trimming left V 5 bases short and J 5 bases short, with 13 bases between. There are 13 residues in the CDR3. The germline gives CDR1 SGHRS, CDR2 YFSETQ. The variable domain in full, with the rest retrieved from reference TRBV5-1 and TRBJ2-5, is KAGVTQTPRYLIKTRGQQVTLSCSPISGHRSVSWYQQTPGQGLQFLFEYFSETQRNKGNFPGRFSGRQFSNSRSEMNVSTLELGDSALYLCASRAGDIETQYFGPGTRLLVL.

J is TRBJ2-1 and V is TRBV6-4; D might be TRBD2 (6 bases). The CDR3 extends over 12 amino acids. Trimming stripped 4 bases from V and 10 bases from J, with 11 bases between. Germline V lookup: CDR1 MRHNA, CDR2 SNTAGT. CDR3 sequence reads: CASSVPRGEQFF. The CDR3 nucleotides are TGTGCCAGCAGTGTTCCCCGGGGGGAGCAGTTCTTC.

CDR3 loop: CASSFGSGAANYGYTF. In nucleotides, the CDR3 is TGCGCCAGCAGCTTCGGGTCAGGGGCAGCTAACTATGGCTACACCTTC. The genes are TRBV5-1 and TRBJ1-2, with D tentatively TRBD1 (6 bases). The V gene lost 2 bases and the J gene lost 0 bases, with 14 bases spanning the gap. Germline CDR1 is SGHRS and CDR2 is YFSETQ. The CDR3 is 16 residues long. Full variable domain (rest looked up from reference TRBV5-1 and TRBJ1-2): KAGVTQTPRYLIKTRGQQVTLSCSPISGHRSVSWYQQTPGQGLQFLFEYFSETQRNKGNFPGRFSGRQFSNSRSEMNVSTLELGDSALYLCASSFGSGAANYGYTFGSGTRLTVV.

The chain has TRBV7-8 and TRBJ2-5; 10 bases line up with TRBD1. V lost 3 bases and J lost 5; bases outside the gene matches: 6. CDR1 and CDR2 (germline): SGHVS, FQNEAQ. This CDR3 is 15 amino acids long. The CDR3 here is CASSFRRDRGETQYF. The CDR3 DNA reads as TGTGCCAGCAGCTTCCGACGGGACAGGGGTGAGACCCAGTACTTC.

This clone was seen more than once but under ten times. The genes are TRBV7-9 and TRBJ1-1, with D perhaps TRBD1 (5 bases). The CDR3 covers 14 residues. V was cut by 1 base and J by 1 base, with 7 bases left in between. Germline V CDR1 and CDR2: SEHNR, FQNEAQ (reference sequence). The CDR3, as DNA: TGTGCCAGCAGCTTAGTGCAGGGGAACACTGAAGCTTTCTTT. As protein: CASSLVQGNTEAFF. Full variable domain (missing parts from reference TRBV7-9 and TRBJ1-1): DTGVSQNPRHKITKRGQNVTFRCDPISEHNRLYWYRQTLGQGPEFLTYFQNEAQLEKSRLLSDRFSAERPKGSFSTLEIQRTEQGDSAMYLCASSLVQGNTEAFFGQGTRLTVV.

The chain is built from TRBV27 and TRBJ1-5; D remains ambiguous. Trimming removed 2 bases from V and 0 bases from J, with 8 bases in between. CDR1 and CDR2 (germline): MNHEY, SMNVEV (reference sequence). The CDR3 length is 15 residues. This chain's CDR3 is CASSLGAGSNQPQHF. The DNA of the CDR3 is TGTGCCAGCAGTTTAGGCGCAGGTAGCAATCAGCCCCAGCATTTT.

The chain couples TRBV9 to TRBJ2-3, with 14 bases lining up with TRBD2. CDR1 and CDR2 from the germline V gene are SGDLS and YYNGEE. CDR3 size: 18 residues. With 3 bases clipped from V and 6 bases from J, the junction kept 12 bases outside the gene matches. The CDR3 DNA sequence: TGTGCCAGCAGCGCCGGGACTAGCGGGAGATTGGCATTGGATACGCAGTATTTT. It yields the protein CASSAGTSGRLALDTQYF.

A single count supports this clone. The chain links TRBV3-1 (or the pseudogene TRBV3-2) to TRBJ2-3; possible D gene TRBD2, 6 bases. The V end lost 3 bases, the J end lost 7 bases, and 11 bases lay between the germline ends. CDR1 is LGHDT and CDR2 is YNNKEL in the germline V gene (reference sequence). The CDR3 consists of 13 residues. For the CDR3, the DNA is TGTGCCAGCAGCCACCTAAGCGGGTATACGCAGTATTTT. Amino acid sequence: CASSHLSGYTQYF.

This chain connects TRBV18 to TRBJ2-5, with D uncertain. V lost 0 bases to trimming and J lost 5 bases, with 10 bases between them. The germline CDR1 and CDR2 sequences are KGHSH and LQKENI. This CDR3 is 14 amino acids long. In DNA form, the CDR3 reads TGTGCCAGCTCACCACCCGCTAGTGCGGAGACCCAGTACTTC. This encodes CASSPPASAETQYF. Variable domain in full (rest from reference TRBV18 and TRBJ2-5): NAGVMQNPRHLVRRRGQEARLRCSPMKGHSHVYWYRQLPEEGLKFMVYLQKENIIDESGMPKERFSAEFPKEGPSILRIQQVVRGDSAAYFCASSPPASAETQYFGPGTRLLVL.

The rearrangement uses TRBV24-1 and TRBJ2-3, with 10 bases that match TRBD1. CDR1 is KGHDR, CDR2 SFDVKD, per germline. The CDR3 is made up of 15 amino acids. With V trimmed by 4 bases and J by 6 bases, 6 bases remained unmatched. CDR3 DNA: TGTGCCACCAGTGAGGTGACAGGGGGCGCGGATACGCAGTATTTT. It yields the protein CATSEVTGGADTQYF.

On this clone: Compared with germline, one end of the junction differs, possibly owing to a read error. The rearrangement uses TRBV19 and TRBJ2-5; 12 bases agree with TRBD2. Germline CDR1 and CDR2: LNHDA and SQIVND (reference sequence). This CDR3 contains 18 residues. CDR3 region: CASSIEGLAGKVVGTQYF. CDR3 DNA sequence: TGTGCCAGTAGCATAGAAGGACTAGCGGGGAAGGTTGTCGGGACCCAGTACTTC.

The V call is TRBV24-1, the J call TRBJ2-2, with TRBD2 as a possible D gene (6 bases). V lost 0 bases and J 4 bases, leaving 11 bases between the germline ends. This CDR3 spans 16 amino acids. Germline V gene lookup returns CDR1 KGHDR and CDR2 SFDVKD. The CDR3 DNA is TGTGCCACCAGTGATTTGCCCGGGAGAGGCACCGGGGAGCTGTTTTTT. As protein: CATSDLPGRGTGELFF.

This clone has a handful of counts. The CDR3 nucleotides read TGTGCCAGCAGTCAGGGACAGGGGGGTTCACCCCTCCACTTT. Its translation: CASSQGQGGSPLHF. The V call is TRBV28, the J call TRBJ1-6; TRBD1 matches 11 bases. Trimming cost V 5 bases and J 9 bases; bases outside gene matches: 3. Per germline, CDR1 MDHEN and CDR2 SYDVKM. This CDR3 has 14 amino acids.

The chain uses TRBV25-1 and TRBJ1-4; D is possibly TRBD1 (5 bases). V gave up 1 base and J gave up 4 bases, with 10 bases separating them. From germline, CDR1 is MGHDK and CDR2 SYGVNS. The CDR3 totals 15 residues. The CDR3 region is CASSESGNINEKLFF. The CDR3 bases are TGTGCCAGCAGTGAATCAGGGAACATTAATGAAAAACTGTTTTTT.

This chain uses TRBV29-1 with TRBJ1-5; 9 nucleotides align to TRBD1. Germline V gives CDR1 SQVTM, CDR2 ANQGSEA. CDR3 length equals 14 residues. V lost 5 bases, J lost 5 bases, and 7 bases stayed unmatched. In nucleotides, the CDR3 is TGCAGCGTTTTACAGGGGGCCGGCGATCAGCCCCAGCATTTT. Its translation: CSVLQGAGDQPQHF. Full variable domain (remainder filled in from reference TRBV29-1 and TRBJ1-5): SAVISQKPSRDICQRGTSLTIQCQVDSQVTMMFWYRQQPGQSLTLIATANQGSEATYESGFVIDKFPISRPNLTFSTLTVSNMSPEDSSIYLCSVLQGAGDQPQHFGDGTRLSIL.

V is TRBV7-2 and J is TRBJ2-7; 7 nucleotides align to TRBD1. CDR3 length: 15 residues. Germline V gene sequence: CDR1 SGHTA, CDR2 FQGNSA. Trimming removed 2 bases from V and 0 bases from J; junction bases left unmatched: 4. DNA of the CDR3: TGTGCCAGCAGCTTATGGACAGGAAGCTCCTACGAGCAGTACTTC. It yields the protein CASSLWTGSSYEQYF.

The sample holds one count of this clone. CDR3 region: CASSFLAEGNEQFF. The CDR3 DNA reads TGTGCCAGCAGCTTCCTAGCGGAGGGCAATGAGCAGTTCTTC. The chain joins TRBV7-2 to TRBJ2-1, with 7 bases that match TRBD2. The V gene end was trimmed by 3 bases and the J gene end by 6 bases; junction bases not matched to a gene: 5. Germline values: CDR1 SGHTA, CDR2 FQGNSA. The CDR3 is 14 residues long.

The CDR3 loop reads CASSRDRVTTNEKLFF. CDR3 DNA: TGTGCCAGCAGCAGGGACAGGGTTACAACTAATGAAAAACTGTTTTTT. V is TRBV9 and J is TRBJ1-4, with TRBD1 matching 9 bases. The CDR3 has 16 residues. J gave up 0 bases and V 4 bases, and 4 bases lay outside the gene matches. Germline V CDR1 and CDR2: SGDLS, YYNGEE.

A single count supports this clone. The chain combines TRBV7-9 with TRBJ2-3; no clear D. The germline V gene has CDR1 SEHNR and CDR2 FQNEAQ (reference sequence). V dropped 0 bases and J dropped 3 bases, with 10 bases sitting between them. The CDR3 extends over 15 amino acids. The CDR3 DNA sequence: TGTGCCAGCAGCTTAGCTCGCCAGGCTACAGATACGCAGTATTTT. Protein: CASSLARQATDTQYF. Filled out from reference TRBV7-9 and TRBJ2-3, the complete variable domain reads DTGVSQNPRHKITKRGQNVTFRCDPISEHNRLYWYRQTLGQGPEFLTYFQNEAQLEKSRLLSDRFSAERPKGSFSTLEIQRTEQGDSAMYLCASSLARQATDTQYFGPGTRLTVL.

The chain is built from TRBV18 and TRBJ2-3; D is possibly TRBD2 (5 bases). The V gene's germline CDR1 is KGHSH and CDR2 LQKENI. This CDR3 comprises 16 residues. V was trimmed by 4 bases and J by 2 bases, leaving 16 bases between them. The CDR3 spells CASSLVLRAYTDTQYF. CDR3 nucleotides: TGTGCCAGCTCACTGGTGCTGCGGGCATACACAGATACGCAGTATTTT.

The chain employs TRBV2 and TRBJ2-6, with unresolved D. The V gene lost 8 bases and the J gene lost 1 base, with 3 bases spanning the gap. This CDR3 comprises 12 residues. Germline assignment: CDR1 SNHLY and CDR2 FYNNEI. CDR3 DNA: TGTGCCAGCCGGTCTGGGGCCAACGTCCTGACTTTC. Its protein product is CASRSGANVLTF. Using reference TRBV2 and TRBJ2-6 for the parts outside the CDR3, the full variable domain is EPEVTQTPSHQVTQMGQEVILRCVPISNHLYFYWYRQILGQKVEFLVSFYNNEISEKSEIFDDQFSVERPDGSNFTLKIRSTKLEDSAMYFCASRSGANVLTFGAGSRLTVL.

This rearrangement joins TRBV5-1 to TRBJ2-5; D is unresolved. CDR1 SGHRS and CDR2 YFSETQ come from the germline V gene. This CDR3 spans 14 amino acids. V dropped 4 bases and J dropped 4 bases, with 14 bases sitting between them. The CDR3 region has the DNA TGCGCCAGCAGCCTCCGGGTCGACGGAGAGACCCAGTACTTC. Its translation: CASSLRVDGETQYF.

This clone appeared a few times. J is TRBJ2-7 and V is TRBV5-5, with D possibly being TRBD2 (6 bases). Trimming took off 3 bases at V and 2 bases at J, with 15 bases between the two ends. CDR1 is SGHKS, CDR2 YYEKEE, per germline (reference sequence). The CDR3 runs to 15 residues. CDR3 region: CASSSWGRRTYEQYF. In DNA form, the CDR3 reads TGTGCCAGCAGCTCTTGGGGGAGGAGAACCTACGAGCAGTACTTC.

V and J are TRBV15 and TRBJ2-3; 8 bases align to TRBD2. The CDR3 covers 15 residues. With V trimmed by 4 bases and J by 6 bases, 9 bases remained unmatched. In germline, CDR1 is LNHNV, CDR2 YYDKDF (reference sequence). The CDR3 coding sequence is TGTGCCACCAGCAATCCTAGCGGGCATGTTGATACGCAGTATTTT. Translating gives CATSNPSGHVDTQYF.

The V gene is TRBV3-1 (or the pseudogene TRBV3-2), the J gene TRBJ2-7, with unresolved D. The CDR3 loop spans 12 amino acids. Trimming shortened V by 1 base and J by 5 bases, and 6 bases separated the two germline ends. CDR1 is LGHDT, CDR2 YNNKEL, per germline (reference sequence). In DNA, the CDR3 is TGTGCCAGCAGCCAAGTTAGCAACGAGCAGTACTTC. Encoded protein: CASSQVSNEQYF.

This chain joins TRBV19 and TRBJ1-5; D gene uncertain. Trimming removed 6 bases at V and 0 bases at J, with 18 bases between. Germline CDR1 reads LNHDA; CDR2 reads SQIVND (reference sequence). This CDR3 region has 17 residues. CDR3 amino acids: CASRSQVVKNSNQPQHF. The CDR3 DNA reads TGTGCCAGTAGATCTCAGGTAGTTAAAAATAGCAATCAGCCCCAGCATTTT.